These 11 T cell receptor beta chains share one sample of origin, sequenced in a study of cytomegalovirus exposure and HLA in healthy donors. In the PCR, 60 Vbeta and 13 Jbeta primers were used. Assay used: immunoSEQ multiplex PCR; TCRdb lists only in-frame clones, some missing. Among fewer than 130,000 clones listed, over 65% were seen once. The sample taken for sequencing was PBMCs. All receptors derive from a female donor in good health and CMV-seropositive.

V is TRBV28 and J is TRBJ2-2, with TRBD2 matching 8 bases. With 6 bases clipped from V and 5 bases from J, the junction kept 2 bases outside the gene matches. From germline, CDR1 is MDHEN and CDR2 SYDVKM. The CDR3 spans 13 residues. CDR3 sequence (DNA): TGTGCCAGCAGCGGGGGGGTTACCGGGGAGCTGTTTTTT. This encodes CASSGGVTGELFF. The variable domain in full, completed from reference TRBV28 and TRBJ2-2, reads DVKVTQSSRYLVKRTGEKVFLECVQDMDHENMFWYRQDPGLGLRLIYFSYDVKMKEKGDIPEGYSVSREKKERFSLILESASTNQTSMYLCASSGGVTGELFFGEGSRLTVL.

CDR3 coding DNA: TGTGCCAGCAGCTTAGTAAGGGGAAACACTGAAGCTTTCTTT. Residues: CASSLVRGNTEAFF. This chain connects TRBV7-2 to TRBJ1-1; possible D gene TRBD1, 5 bases. The CDR3 loop spans 14 amino acids. The ends were cut back, 1 base at V and 2 bases at J, with 8 bases in the middle. The V gene's germline CDR1 is SGHTA and CDR2 FQGNSA.

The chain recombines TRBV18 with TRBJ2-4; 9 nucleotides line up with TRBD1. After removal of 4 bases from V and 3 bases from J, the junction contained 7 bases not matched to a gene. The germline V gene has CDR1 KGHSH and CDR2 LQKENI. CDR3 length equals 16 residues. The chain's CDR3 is CASSLNRGRGKNIQYF. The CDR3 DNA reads TGTGCCAGCTCACTCAACAGGGGGCGCGGCAAAAACATTCAGTACTTC.

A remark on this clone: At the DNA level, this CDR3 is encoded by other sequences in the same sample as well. For the CDR3, the DNA is TGCGCCAGCAGCTTGTCAGCGGGAGGGTTAGCGTCCTACGAGCAGTACTTC. It codes for CASSLSAGGLASYEQYF. This chain joins TRBV5-1 and TRBJ2-7, with 10 bases lining up with TRBD2. J gave up 1 base and V 1 base, and 8 bases lay outside the gene matches. The germline V gene has CDR1 SGHRS and CDR2 YFSETQ. The CDR3 loop spans 17 amino acids.

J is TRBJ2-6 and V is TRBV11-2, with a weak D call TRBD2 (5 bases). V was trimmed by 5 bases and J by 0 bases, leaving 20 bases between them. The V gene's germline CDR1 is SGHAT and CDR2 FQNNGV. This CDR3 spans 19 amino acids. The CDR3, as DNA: TGTGCCAGCAGCCAGGTGGAACGGCGACTAAGCTCTGGGGCCAACGTCCTGACTTTC. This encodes CASSQVERRLSSGANVLTF.

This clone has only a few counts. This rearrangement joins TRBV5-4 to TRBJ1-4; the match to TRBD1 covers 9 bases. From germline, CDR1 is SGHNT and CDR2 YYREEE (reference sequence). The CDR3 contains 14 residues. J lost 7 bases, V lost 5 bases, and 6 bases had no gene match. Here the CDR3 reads CASSSRDRAEKLFF. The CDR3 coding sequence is TGTGCCAGCAGTTCCCGGGACAGGGCTGAAAAACTGTTTTTT.

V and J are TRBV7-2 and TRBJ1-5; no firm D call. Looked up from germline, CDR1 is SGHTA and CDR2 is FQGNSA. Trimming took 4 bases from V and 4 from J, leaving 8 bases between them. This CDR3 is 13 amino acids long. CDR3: CASSYVRNQPQHF. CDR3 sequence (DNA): TGTGCCAGCAGCTATGTGAGAAATCAGCCCCAGCATTTT.

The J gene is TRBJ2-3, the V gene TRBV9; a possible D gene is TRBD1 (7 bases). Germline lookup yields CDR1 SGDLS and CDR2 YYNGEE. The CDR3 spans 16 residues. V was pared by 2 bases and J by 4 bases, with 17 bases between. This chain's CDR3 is CASSVPGGGLPDTQYF. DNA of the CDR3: TGTGCCAGCAGCGTCCCCGGAGGGGGCCTCCCAGATACGCAGTATTTT. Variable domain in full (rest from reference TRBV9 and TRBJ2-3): DSGVTQTPKHLITATGQRVTLRCSPRSGDLSVYWYQQSLDQGLQFLIQYYNGEERAKGNILERFSAQQFPDLHSELNLSSLELGDSALYFCASSVPGGGLPDTQYFGPGTRLTVL.

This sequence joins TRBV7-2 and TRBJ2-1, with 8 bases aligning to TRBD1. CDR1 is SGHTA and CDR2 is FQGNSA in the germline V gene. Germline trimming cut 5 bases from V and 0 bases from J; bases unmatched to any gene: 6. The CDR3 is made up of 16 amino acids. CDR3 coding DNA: TGTGCCAGCAGCCCTTGGACAGGGAGCTCCTACAATGAGCAGTTCTTC. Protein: CASSPWTGSSYNEQFF.

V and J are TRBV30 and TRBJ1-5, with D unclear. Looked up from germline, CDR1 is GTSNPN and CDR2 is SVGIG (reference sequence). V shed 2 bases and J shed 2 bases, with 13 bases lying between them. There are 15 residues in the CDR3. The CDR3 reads CAWSPRARGNQPQHF. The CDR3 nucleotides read TGTGCCTGGAGTCCAAGGGCGAGGGGCAATCAGCCCCAGCATTTT.

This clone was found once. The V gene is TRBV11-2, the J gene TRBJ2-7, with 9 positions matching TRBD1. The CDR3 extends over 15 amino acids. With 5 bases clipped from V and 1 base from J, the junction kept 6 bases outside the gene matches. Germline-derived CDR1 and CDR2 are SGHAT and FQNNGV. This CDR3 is CASSTPGQGSYEQYF. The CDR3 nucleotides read TGTGCCAGCAGCACCCCGGGACAGGGATCCTACGAGCAGTACTTC.